Listed here are 25 T cell receptor beta chains from one sample, sequenced in a study of cytomegalovirus exposure and HLA in healthy donors. Primers for the PCR totalled 60 Vbeta and 13 Jbeta. Profiled with immunoSEQ multiplex PCR; TCRdb holds only in-frame clones, not every one. The sample yields roughly 100,000 clones, about 81% seen once. Sequenced: PBMCs. The receptors originated from a man aged 25-45 years in good health and CMV-seronegative.

This clone was seen a handful of times. This chain connects TRBV21-1 to TRBJ1-5; TRBD1, as called in the table, went unchecked against the DNA. TRBV21-1 is described as a pseudogene. CDR3 length: 13 residues. The DNA for the CDR3 is TGTGCCCTCGCCGGGACAGGGTTTCAGCCCCAGCATTTT. Translated, it gives CALAGTGFQPQHF.

The chain combines TRBV19 with TRBJ1-5; D perhaps matches TRBD1 (5 bases). Germline-derived CDR1 and CDR2 are LNHDA and SQIVND (reference sequence). V was clipped by 6 bases and J by 2 bases, with 14 bases between them. This CDR3 spans 15 amino acids. CDR3: CASSRRGEGNQPQHF. CDR3 nucleotide sequence: TGTGCCAGTAGCCGACGGGGGGAAGGCAATCAGCCCCAGCATTTT.

The chain uses TRBV6-4 and TRBJ1-1; no clear D gene. Germline V lookup: CDR1 MRHNA, CDR2 SNTAGT. The length of the CDR3 is 14 residues. Trimming cost V 0 bases and J 8 bases, with 13 bases left between them. In nucleotides, the CDR3 is TGTGCCAGCAGTGACTCGAGAGGCGGAGTGGAAGCTTTCTTT. Its translation: CASSDSRGGVEAFF.

This clone was found a few times. The V call is TRBV29-1, the J call TRBJ2-7, with 7 nucleotides matching TRBD1. CDR1 is SQVTM, CDR2 ANQGSEA, per germline. This CDR3 region has 13 residues. The junction had 6 bases not matched to a gene; V was cut back by 4 bases and J by 3 bases. The CDR3 nucleotides are TGCAGCGTTGGAGAGACAGGGAGCTACGAGCAGTACTTC. Its translation: CSVGETGSYEQYF.

This clone showed up just once. The chain is built from TRBV28 and TRBJ1-1, with D tentatively TRBD1 (5 bases). V gave up 0 bases and J gave up 11 bases, with 10 bases separating them. The CDR3 length is 12 residues. Germline loops: CDR1 MDHEN, CDR2 SYDVKM. The CDR3 loop reads CASSLWPGVAFF. CDR3 in DNA: TGTGCCAGCAGTTTATGGCCGGGGGTGGCTTTCTTT.

The V and J genes are TRBV19 and TRBJ2-1; TRBD2 is a possible D gene (5 bases). V shed 8 bases and J shed 1 base, with 12 bases lying between them. Germline assignment: CDR1 LNHDA and CDR2 SQIVND (reference sequence). The CDR3 loop spans 14 amino acids. The CDR3 loop is CASGLPRSYNEQFF. DNA of the CDR3: TGTGCCAGTGGACTGCCCCGTTCCTACAATGAGCAGTTCTTC.

V and J are TRBV2 and TRBJ2-7; D is possibly TRBD2 (5 bases). Trimming took off 3 bases at V and 13 bases at J, with 13 bases between the two ends. This CDR3 region has 11 residues. The germline V gene has CDR1 SNHLY and CDR2 FYNNEI. CDR3 sequence reads: CASSEDSGPYF. CDR3 sequence (DNA): TGTGCCAGCAGTGAGGACTCCGGCCCTTACTTC.

The chain links TRBV7-2 to TRBJ1-1; no clear D gene. Germline CDR1 reads SGHTA; CDR2 reads FQGNSA. V was clipped by 1 base and J by 2 bases, with 11 bases between them. The CDR3 runs to 15 residues. In nucleotides, the CDR3 is TGTGCCAGCAGCTTAGATGGTGGGAGCAACACTGAAGCTTTCTTT. Amino acids: CASSLDGGSNTEAFF. Filled out from reference TRBV7-2 and TRBJ1-1, the complete variable domain reads GAGVSQSPSNKVTEKGKDVELRCDPISGHTALYWYRQSLGQGLEFLIYFQGNSAPDKSGLPSDRFSAERTGGSVSTLTIQRTQQEDSAVYLCASSLDGGSNTEAFFGQGTRLTVV.

Concerning this clone: The junction departs from germline at one end; a sequencing error may be responsible. This chain connects TRBV5-1 to TRBJ2-7; D may be TRBD1 (6 bases). Per germline, CDR1 SGHRS and CDR2 YFSETQ. This CDR3 is built from 16 residues. CDR3 region: CASSSDPSQGFGEQCF. DNA of the CDR3: TGCGCCAGCAGCTCCGACCCGAGTCAGGGGTTCGGCGAGCAGTGCTTC.

The V gene is TRBV20-1, the J gene TRBJ2-1, with D uncertain. From germline, CDR1 is DFQATT and CDR2 SNEGSKA (reference sequence). V dropped 7 bases and J dropped 8 bases, with 9 bases sitting between them. The CDR3 consists of 10 residues. The CDR3 nucleotides are TGCAGTGTTCTAGACTATGAGCAGTTCTTC. Translating it yields CSVLDYEQFF.

DNA for the CDR3: TGTGCCAGCAGCTTAGTCGTTGGACAGGGGGCCGGGGAGCTGTTTTTT. Translated: CASSLVVGQGAGELFF. The rearrangement links TRBV7-2 to TRBJ2-2; TRBD1 matches at 10 bases. There are 16 residues in the CDR3. V lost 1 base and J lost 6; bases outside the gene matches: 5. Per germline, CDR1 SGHTA and CDR2 FQGNSA.

The chain carries TRBV19 and TRBJ1-4; D remains unclear. Germline CDR1 and CDR2: LNHDA and SQIVND (reference sequence). The germline V and J ends were trimmed by 5 bases and 0 bases, with 4 bases remaining between them. CDR3 length: 13 amino acids. CDR3 sequence reads: CASSPSTNEKLFF. The CDR3 coding sequence is TGTGCCAGTAGTCCGTCAACTAATGAAAAACTGTTTTTT. Based on the CDR3 plus reference TRBV19 and TRBJ1-4, the full variable domain is DGGITQSPKYLFRKEGQNVTLSCEQNLNHDAMYWYRQDPGQGLRLIYYSQIVNDFQKGDIAEGYSVSREKKESFPLTVTSAQKNPTAFYLCASSPSTNEKLFFGSGTQLSVL.

This clone was seen only once. J is TRBJ2-7 and V is TRBV27; 8 bases are a match to TRBD1. The CDR3 extends over 14 amino acids. Germline V lookup: CDR1 MNHEY, CDR2 SMNVEV (reference sequence). The ends lost 5 bases at V and 2 bases at J; junction bases unmatched: 5. CDR3 residues: CASSPRRGPYEQYF. The CDR3, as DNA: TGTGCCAGCAGTCCCCGCAGGGGGCCCTACGAGCAGTACTTC.

This clone was seen a few times. The V gene is TRBV10-3, the J gene TRBJ2-1; possibly TRBD2 for D (7 bases). The CDR3 is 13 residues long. Trimming removed 8 bases from V and 2 bases from J, with 10 bases in between. Germline CDR1 and CDR2: ENHRY and SYGVKD. CDR3 region: CAIAGAPYNEQFF. Here the CDR3 DNA reads TGTGCCATCGCGGGGGCTCCCTACAATGAGCAGTTCTTC.

This chain's CDR3 is CASSLGTGRGETQYF. The CDR3 region has the DNA TGCGCCAGCAGCTTGGGAACCGGGCGGGGGGAGACCCAGTACTTC. The chain joins TRBV5-1 to TRBJ2-5; 7 positions match TRBD2. V shed 0 bases, J shed 5 bases, and the junction held 7 bases outside the gene matches. The CDR3 runs to 15 residues. The V gene's germline CDR1 is SGHRS and CDR2 YFSETQ. Full variable domain (rest looked up from reference TRBV5-1 and TRBJ2-5): KAGVTQTPRYLIKTRGQQVTLSCSPISGHRSVSWYQQTPGQGLQFLFEYFSETQRNKGNFPGRFSGRQFSNSRSEMNVSTLELGDSALYLCASSLGTGRGETQYFGPGTRLLVL.

The chain is built from TRBV2 and TRBJ2-5, with D perhaps matching TRBD2 (5 bases). The CDR3 contains 13 residues. CDR1 is SNHLY and CDR2 is FYNNEI in the germline V gene. Trimming removed 3 bases at V and 4 bases at J, with 9 bases between. CDR3 sequence reads: CASSDTSGETQYF. The CDR3 bases are TGTGCCAGCAGTGATACGAGCGGAGAGACCCAGTACTTC.

This chain connects TRBV12-5 to TRBJ2-3, with 7 bases fitting TRBD1. This CDR3 comprises 15 residues. The V gene end was trimmed by 0 bases and the J gene end by 4 bases; junction bases not matched to a gene: 4. Germline values: CDR1 LGHNT, CDR2 FRNRAP. The CDR3: CASGLVQGFPDTQYF. DNA for the CDR3: TGTGCTAGTGGTTTGGTACAGGGGTTCCCAGATACGCAGTATTTT.

This sequence joins TRBV5-5 and TRBJ1-5, with 8 bases lining up with TRBD1. V lost 5 bases and J lost 4; bases outside the gene matches: 8. The germline V gene encodes CDR1 SGHKS and CDR2 YYEKEE (reference sequence). There are 15 residues in the CDR3. The CDR3, as DNA: TGTGCCAGCAGGTCGGGACAGGCGGGGAATCAGCCCCAGCATTTT. Translated: CASRSGQAGNQPQHF.

CDR3 amino acids: CASSFSTTHASADTQYF. CDR3 nucleotide sequence: TGTGCCAGCAGCTTTAGCACTACCCACGCTAGCGCAGATACGCAGTATTTT. This rearrangement joins TRBV7-9 to TRBJ2-3; D is possibly TRBD2 (6 bases). The CDR3 loop spans 17 amino acids. Trimming left V 3 bases short and J 4 bases short, with 20 bases between. The germline V gene has CDR1 SEHNR and CDR2 FQNEAQ (reference sequence).

Comments on this clone: One end of the junction varies from germline; a read error may be responsible. This sequence joins TRBV5-1 and TRBJ1-6; 7 bases are shared with TRBD1. This CDR3 is 15 amino acids long. Germline V gene data show CDR1 as SGHRS and CDR2 as YFSETQ. CDR3 in DNA: TGCGCCAGCAGCGCCTCGACAGGGACGGAATCCCCCCTCCGCTTT. It translates to CASSASTGTESPLRF.

The CDR3, as DNA: TGTGCCAGCACCTCGGCGGTCGGAGAGACCCAGTACTTC. Amino acid sequence: CASTSAVGETQYF. The chain couples TRBV7-9 to TRBJ2-5; D gene unclear. This CDR3 comprises 13 residues. Germline loops: CDR1 SEHNR, CDR2 FQNEAQ (reference sequence). V gave up 7 bases and J gave up 4 bases, with 13 bases separating them.

A note on this clone: Relative to the germline gene, one junction end is altered; a read error may explain this. The chain joins TRBV7-9 to TRBJ1-2; D is unresolved. Germline CDR1 is SEHNR and CDR2 is FQNEAQ (reference sequence). The CDR3 loop spans 12 amino acids. For the CDR3, the DNA is TGTTCCAGCAGCTTGGGGAGTTATGGCTACACCTTC. Protein sequence: CSSSLGSYGYTF.

This rearrangement joins TRBV6-5 to TRBJ2-5; maybe TRBD2 (6 bases). Trimming took 2 bases from V and 4 from J, leaving 8 bases between them. In germline, CDR1 is MNHEY, CDR2 SVGAGI. The length of the CDR3 is 13 residues. CDR3 region: CASSYRRGETQYF. The CDR3 DNA follows: TGTGCCAGCAGTTACCGGAGGGGAGAGACCCAGTACTTC.

This clone has a single count. The chain combines TRBV10-3 with TRBJ1-3, with no clear D. V was cut by 0 bases and J by 8 bases, with 11 bases left in between. In germline, CDR1 is ENHRY, CDR2 SYGVKD. CDR3 size: 14 residues. The CDR3 loop is CAISESGGRDTIYF. CDR3 nucleotide sequence: TGTGCCATCAGTGAGTCGGGCGGGAGGGACACCATATATTTT.

The genes are TRBV5-4 and TRBJ2-5, with a tentative D call TRBD2 (7 bases). The CDR3 spans 15 residues. Deletions cut 2 bases from V and 3 bases from J, with 14 bases between. Germline CDR1 SGHNT, CDR2 YYREEE (reference sequence). CDR3 nucleotides: TGTGCCAGCAGCTTTAGGGGGGGAAAGGAAGAGACCCAGTACTTC. Protein product: CASSFRGGKEETQYF.